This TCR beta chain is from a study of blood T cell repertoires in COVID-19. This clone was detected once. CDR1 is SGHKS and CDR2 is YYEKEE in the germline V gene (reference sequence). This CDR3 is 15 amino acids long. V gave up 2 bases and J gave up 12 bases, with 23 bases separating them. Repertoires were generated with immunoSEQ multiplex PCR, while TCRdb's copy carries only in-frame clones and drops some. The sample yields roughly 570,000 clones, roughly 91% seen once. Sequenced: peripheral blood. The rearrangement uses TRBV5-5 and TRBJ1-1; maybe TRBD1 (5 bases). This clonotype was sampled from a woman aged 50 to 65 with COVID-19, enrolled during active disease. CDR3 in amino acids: CASSFNDRGTEASFF. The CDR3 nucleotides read TGTGCCAGCAGCTTTAATGATCGAGGGACTGAAGCGTCTTTCTTT.